A single sample is the source of the 29 T cell receptor beta chains below, sequenced in a study of vaccination effects on CD4 cells after COVID-19 (dated by TCRdb to 2021 to 2024). After 10 to 11 days of culture, CD4+ T cells were isolated with the EasySep CD4+ T cell isolation kit. No antigen has been assigned to these receptors. The library was built by means of the immunoSEQ multiplex PCR assay. Drawn from immuneACCESS, this table holds only the in-frame rearrangements with V and J called that TCRdb kept. Clones are partly lost; checked studies trace under half to an unresolved V gene and leave the rest unexplained. For this sample there are 65,000 to 80,000 clones; approximately 77% appear just once. The top ten clones comprise under 2.5% of the sample. The source material was CD4+ T cells from PBMCs cultured without peptide, sampled before COVID-19 vaccination. The receptors here all came from a human donor who received a COVID-19 vaccine.

The chain has TRBV10-2 and TRBJ2-5; tentatively, D is TRBD1 (6 bases). The CDR3 totals 13 residues. With 5 bases removed from V and 3 bases from J, the gap between germline ends came to 10 bases. Germline V gene lookup returns CDR1 WSHSY and CDR2 SAAADI. As DNA, the CDR3 is TGCGCCAGCAGTCTATACAGGGAAGAGACCCAGTACTTC. Translation gives CASSLYREETQYF.

The gene calls are TRBV19 and TRBJ2-5; a possible D gene is TRBD2 (5 bases). Trimming shortened V by 6 bases and J by 2 bases, and 13 bases separated the two germline ends. Germline values: CDR1 LNHDA, CDR2 SQIVND (reference sequence). The CDR3 sequence is 14 residues long. The CDR3 region is CASRPPGSQETQYF. Written as DNA, the CDR3 is TGTGCCAGTAGGCCTCCGGGATCTCAAGAGACCCAGTACTTC.

The gene calls are TRBV5-1 and TRBJ2-1; tentatively, D is TRBD2 (7 bases). Germline CDR1 SGHRS, CDR2 YFSETQ. Trimming removed 0 bases from V and 4 bases from J, with 23 bases in between. The CDR3 is 19 residues long. CDR3 sequence reads: CASSLGGGWGVAAYNEQFF. The CDR3 DNA reads TGCGCCAGCAGCTTGGGGGGGGGCTGGGGTGTCGCGGCTTACAATGAGCAGTTCTTC.

The V gene is TRBV4-1, the J gene TRBJ2-4; 8 nucleotides match TRBD1. V lost 0 bases and J lost 9; bases outside the gene matches: 13. CDR1 MGHRA and CDR2 YSYEKL come from the germline V gene. This CDR3 has 17 amino acids. The DNA for the CDR3 is TGCGCCAGCAGCCAAGATCGCCAGACAGGGGTTGCAGGCATTCAGTACTTC. This translates into CASSQDRQTGVAGIQYF.

V and J are TRBV7-3 and TRBJ2-5, with D unresolved. This CDR3 is 13 amino acids long. The germline V and J ends were trimmed by 2 bases and 9 bases, with 13 bases remaining between them. In germline, CDR1 is SGHTA, CDR2 FQGTGA. This CDR3 is CASSLDGGRPQYF. DNA for the CDR3: TGTGCCAGCAGCTTAGATGGTGGCCGGCCCCAGTACTTC.

The gene calls are TRBV5-1 and TRBJ1-1, with D possibly TRBD1 on 6 matching bases. Trimming removed 5 bases from V and 5 bases from J, with 10 bases in between. Germline lookup yields CDR1 SGHRS and CDR2 YFSETQ. The CDR3 runs to 12 residues. CDR3 coding DNA: TGCGCCAGCAGGGATCAGGGGACTGAAGCTTTCTTT. Translation: CASRDQGTEAFF.

The CDR3 spells CASSRQDNYGYTF. Written as DNA, the CDR3 is TGTGCCAGTAGTAGGCAGGATAACTATGGCTACACCTTC. V gene TRBV19 combines with J gene TRBJ1-2; no reliable D call. Trimming took 4 bases from V and 1 from J, leaving 7 bases between them. The CDR3 sequence is 13 residues long. CDR1 and CDR2 from the germline V gene are LNHDA and SQIVND (reference sequence). Filled out from reference TRBV19 and TRBJ1-2, the complete variable domain reads DGGITQSPKYLFRKEGQNVTLSCEQNLNHDAMYWYRQDPGQGLRLIYYSQIVNDFQKGDIAEGYSVSREKKESFPLTVTSAQKNPTAFYLCASSRQDNYGYTFGSGTRLTVV.

The genes are TRBV19 and TRBJ1-4, with D unclear. Germline values: CDR1 LNHDA, CDR2 SQIVND (reference sequence). There are 15 residues in the CDR3. V lost 4 bases and J lost 8, with 17 bases in between. In nucleotides, the CDR3 is TGTGCCAGTAGTAAAATGGGCTACCCCGGGGAAAAACTGTTTTTT. It translates to CASSKMGYPGEKLFF.

The sample holds one count of this clone. The V gene is TRBV28, the J gene TRBJ2-7, with a tentative D call TRBD2 (5 bases). The V gene's germline CDR1 is MDHEN and CDR2 SYDVKM. The CDR3 length is 12 residues. Trimming pared 5 bases from V and 3 bases from J, leaving 8 bases between. The DNA for the CDR3 is TGTGCCAGCAGTATTCGGGGCTACGAGCAGTACGTC. It specifies CASSIRGYEQYV.

Here the CDR3 DNA reads TGTGCCAGCTCACCACCGTCCAACAGGGAAGGTGGAGGCTACACCTTC. Protein: CASSPPSNREGGGYTF. The genes are TRBV18 and TRBJ1-2; the D gene is possibly TRBD1 (6 bases). V dropped 0 bases and J dropped 8 bases, with 19 bases sitting between them. Germline V gene sequence: CDR1 KGHSH, CDR2 LQKENI. This CDR3 has 16 amino acids.

This chain joins TRBV2 and TRBJ2-3; 10 bases match TRBD2. The germline V gene encodes CDR1 SNHLY and CDR2 FYNNEI. CDR3 length: 15 residues. The J segment lost 2 bases and the V segment lost 6 bases, leaving 5 bases of the junction unmatched. Here the CDR3 reads CASRRTSGVTDTQYF. As DNA, the CDR3 is TGTGCCAGCAGGCGCACTAGCGGGGTCACAGATACGCAGTATTTT.

The J gene is TRBJ1-2, the V gene TRBV6-2 or TRBV6-3, with 9 nucleotides matching TRBD1. Unmatched junction bases numbered 10, after V lost 4 bases and J lost 7 bases. This CDR3 is built from 15 residues. Germline V CDR1 and CDR2: MNHEY, SVGEGT. The CDR3 DNA follows: TGTGCCAGCAGTTCGGCGGGACAGGGTTTACGTGGCTACACCTTC. Its protein product is CASSSAGQGLRGYTF.

Worth noting for this clone: One end of the junction is discordant with germline, which a read error may explain. The chain links TRBV6-1 to TRBJ1-2; D call uncertain. This CDR3 spans 11 amino acids. Germline V gene lookup returns CDR1 MNHNS and CDR2 SASEGT. In DNA, the CDR3 is TGTGCCAGCAGTGAAACGGTCCGTCTCCTCTTC. Translation gives CASSETVRLLF.

The rearrangement links TRBV5-1 to TRBJ2-1; D is ambiguous. Trimming stripped 0 bases from V and 0 bases from J, with 10 bases between. The CDR3 is 16 residues long. Germline V gene data show CDR1 as SGHRS and CDR2 as YFSETQ. The DNA of the CDR3 is TGCGCCAGCAGCTTGGGCTTGGGCAGCTCCTACAATGAGCAGTTCTTC. Translation gives CASSLGLGSSYNEQFF.

Only a few counts were recorded for this clone. The rearrangement joins TRBV9 to TRBJ1-4, with D possibly TRBD1 on 5 matching bases. The V gene's germline CDR1 is SGDLS and CDR2 YYNGEE. This CDR3 spans 15 amino acids. The V end was cut by 7 bases, the J end by 8 bases, with 21 bases between. CDR3 in DNA: TGTGCCAGCGGGCATCCGTCGGGGCTCGGCGAAAAACTGTTTTTT. Translation: CASGHPSGLGEKLFF.

This rearrangement joins TRBV2 to TRBJ2-3; TRBD1 is a possible D gene (6 bases). The V and J ends lost 8 bases and 0 bases respectively, with 12 bases between them. Germline V gene sequence: CDR1 SNHLY, CDR2 FYNNEI. The CDR3 runs 14 residues. The CDR3 sequence is CASGDMSSTDTQYF. CDR3 sequence (DNA): TGTGCCAGCGGGGACATGTCTAGCACAGATACGCAGTATTTT.

V gene TRBV2 combines with J gene TRBJ1-1, with a possible D match to TRBD1 (5 bases). CDR3 size: 13 residues. Looked up from germline, CDR1 is SNHLY and CDR2 is FYNNEI. V was clipped by 7 bases and J by 1 base, with 10 bases between them. The CDR3 loop reads CASKQESNTEAFF. The CDR3 coding sequence is TGTGCCAGCAAACAGGAGTCGAACACTGAAGCTTTCTTT. The variable domain in full, completed from reference TRBV2 and TRBJ1-1, reads EPEVTQTPSHQVTQMGQEVILRCVPISNHLYFYWYRQILGQKVEFLVSFYNNEISEKSEIFDDQFSVERPDGSNFTLKIRSTKLEDSAMYFCASKQESNTEAFFGQGTRLTVV.

The gene calls are TRBV2 and TRBJ2-7; no definite D call. CDR1 and CDR2 (germline): SNHLY, FYNNEI. This CDR3 has 11 amino acids. CDR3 in DNA: TGTGCCAGCAGTGAAGGGCTAGGACGTACGGTC. As protein: CASSEGLGRTV.

For the CDR3, the DNA is TGTGCCAGCAGCCGGGACAGCAACTATGGCTACACCTTC. As protein: CASSRDSNYGYTF. This sequence joins TRBV6-5 and TRBJ1-2; 7 positions match TRBD1. The V gene's germline CDR1 is MNHEY and CDR2 SVGAGI. The CDR3 is 13 residues long. After removal of 6 bases from V and 2 bases from J, the junction contained 3 bases not matched to a gene.

V usage is TRBV5-1 and J usage is TRBJ1-4; D is uncertain. This CDR3 region has 14 residues. CDR1 is SGHRS and CDR2 is YFSETQ in the germline V gene. The V end was cut by 2 bases, the J end by 5 bases, with 10 bases between. The DNA for the CDR3 is TGCGCCAGCAGCTTACAGAACATAAATGAAAAACTGTTTTTT. This translates into CASSLQNINEKLFF.

The rearrangement links TRBV7-2 to TRBJ2-2, with D hard to call. The CDR3 consists of 13 residues. CDR1 is SGHTA, CDR2 FQGNSA, per germline. Trimming left V 3 bases short and J 7 bases short, with 9 bases between. The CDR3 spells CASSFKPHGELFF. CDR3 nucleotide sequence: TGTGCCAGCAGCTTCAAACCTCACGGGGAGCTGTTTTTT.

The genes are TRBV6-4 and TRBJ1-6; no firm D call. The CDR3 has 11 residues. The V gene lost 1 base and the J gene lost 14 bases, with 6 bases spanning the gap. Germline assignment: CDR1 MRHNA and CDR2 SNTAGT. This chain's CDR3 is CASSDWAALHF. In nucleotides, the CDR3 is TGTGCCAGCAGTGACTGGGCAGCCCTCCACTTT.

V and J are TRBV5-5 and TRBJ1-4; D perhaps matches TRBD1 (5 bases). V lost 4 bases and J lost 4, with 14 bases in between. This CDR3 spans 15 amino acids. Germline V gives CDR1 SGHKS, CDR2 YYEKEE (reference sequence). The DNA of the CDR3 is TGTGCCAGCAGCCCCCTACATGGGGGTAATGAAAAACTGTTTTTT. It specifies CASSPLHGGNEKLFF.

V gene TRBV5-6 combines with J gene TRBJ2-5; 7 bases fit TRBD1. The trim removed 1 base at V and 5 bases at J, leaving 2 bases unmatched. CDR3 length equals 13 residues. CDR1 and CDR2 from the germline V gene are SGHDT and YYEEEE. CDR3 protein: CASSLLRGETQYF. The CDR3 DNA reads TGTGCCAGCAGCTTGCTCAGGGGGGAGACCCAGTACTTC.

This chain uses TRBV19 with TRBJ1-2, with a tentative D call TRBD1 (5 bases). Germline CDR1 and CDR2: LNHDA and SQIVND (reference sequence). Trimming removed 4 bases from V and 5 bases from J, with 11 bases in between. This CDR3 has 13 residues. As DNA, the CDR3 is TGTGCCAGTAGTAGGGGGTACGGGTATGGCTACACCTTC. This sequence encodes CASSRGYGYGYTF.

This chain links TRBV6-5 with TRBJ1-2; D gene unclear. This CDR3 comprises 11 residues. V lost 6 bases to trimming and J lost 8 bases, with 10 bases between them. Per germline, CDR1 MNHEY and CDR2 SVGAGI. As DNA, the CDR3 is TGTGCCAGCAGGGGGTCAGTCGGCTACACCTTC. Amino acids: CASRGSVGYTF.

The chain recombines TRBV11-3 with TRBJ2-1; 7 nucleotides agree with TRBD2. The CDR3 spans 15 residues. Unmatched junction bases numbered 2, after V lost 3 bases and J lost 0 bases. The germline gives CDR1 SGHNT, CDR2 YENEEA. DNA of the CDR3: TGTGCCAGCAGCTTGACGGGGGGCTCCTACAATGAGCAGTTCTTC. This codes for CASSLTGGSYNEQFF.

This clone came up once. The chain combines TRBV19 with TRBJ1-3; 9 bases map to TRBD1. Per the germline V gene, CDR1 is LNHDA and CDR2 is SQIVND (reference sequence). J lost 3 bases, V lost 3 bases, and 6 bases had no gene match. The CDR3 sequence is 16 residues long. The CDR3 protein is CASSMDRGVYGNTIYF. Here the CDR3 DNA reads TGTGCCAGTAGTATGGACAGGGGAGTATATGGAAACACCATATATTTT.

The sample holds a few counts of this clone. The rearrangement links TRBV27 to TRBJ1-2, with D hard to call. This CDR3 region has 13 residues. Trimming took 3 bases from V and 2 from J, leaving 7 bases between them. Germline-derived CDR1 and CDR2 are MNHEY and SMNVEV (reference sequence). The CDR3 reads CASSLNRNYGYTF. The DNA for the CDR3 is TGTGCCAGCAGTTTGAACAGAAACTATGGCTACACCTTC.